This T cell receptor (beta chain) is drawn from a study of human CD4 T cells and Enterobacteriaceae. After about 6-7 days, proliferating activated T cells were FACS-sorted as CFSE-low CD25+ ICOS+ cells. At a 2:1 ratio, CFSE-labeled memory CD4+ T cells were cultured with irradiated autologous monocytes pulsed with antigen. All CD4+ cells other than CD45RA+CCR7+CD95- naive cells were sorted as memory, over 95% pure. Germline V lookup: CDR1 SEHNR, CDR2 FQNEAQ (reference sequence). V lost 8 bases, J lost 7 bases, and 15 bases lay in between. This CDR3 is built from 14 residues. Survey-level sequencing, detecting one cell in 40,000, covered CFSE-low cultures. The protocol was immunoSEQ multiplex PCR, while the TCRdb copy is restricted to in-frame clones and leaves out a portion. The profile shows roughly 250 clones, approximately 44% of them singletons.

Sequencing used bacteria-reactive CD4+ T cells grown in culture. Subset indicated: CFSE-low proliferating memory CD4 T cells sorted after in vitro stimulation with a heat-inactivated bacterium or M. tuberculosis lysate. This receptor was identified in a human donor in good health. This rearrangement joins TRBV7-9 to TRBJ1-6; no firm D call. The DNA of the CDR3 is TGTGCCAGCGGGGAACGGGTTCGGAATTCACCCCTCCACTTT. Protein product: CASGERVRNSPLHF.